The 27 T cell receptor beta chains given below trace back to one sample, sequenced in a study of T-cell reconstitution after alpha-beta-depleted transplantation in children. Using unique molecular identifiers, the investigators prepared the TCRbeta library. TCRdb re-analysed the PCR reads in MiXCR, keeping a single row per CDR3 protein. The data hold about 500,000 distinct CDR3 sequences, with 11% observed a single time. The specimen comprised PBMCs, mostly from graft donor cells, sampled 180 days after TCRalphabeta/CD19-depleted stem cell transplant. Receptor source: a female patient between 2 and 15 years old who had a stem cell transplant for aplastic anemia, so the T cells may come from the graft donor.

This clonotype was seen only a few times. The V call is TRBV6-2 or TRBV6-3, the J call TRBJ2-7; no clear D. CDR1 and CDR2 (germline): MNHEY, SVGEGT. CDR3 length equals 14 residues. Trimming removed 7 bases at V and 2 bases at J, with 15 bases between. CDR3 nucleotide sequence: TGTGCCAGCACCAGCCACCAAGGAACCTACGAGCAGTACTTC. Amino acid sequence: CASTSHQGTYEQYF.

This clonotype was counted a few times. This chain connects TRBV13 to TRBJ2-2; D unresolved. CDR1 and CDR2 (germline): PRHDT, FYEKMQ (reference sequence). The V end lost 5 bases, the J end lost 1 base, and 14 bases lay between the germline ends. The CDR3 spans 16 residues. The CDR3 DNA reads TGTGCCAGCAGCCTATGGACGGATTTGAACACCGGGGAGCTGTTTTTT. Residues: CASSLWTDLNTGELFF.

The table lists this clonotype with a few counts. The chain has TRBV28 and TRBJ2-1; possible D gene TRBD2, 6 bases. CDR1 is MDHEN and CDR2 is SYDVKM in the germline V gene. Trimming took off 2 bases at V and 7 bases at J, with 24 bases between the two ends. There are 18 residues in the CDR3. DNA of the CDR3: TGTGCCAGCAGTTTAGGGGTGAGAGGCCTACCTGCGGGAAATGAGCAGTTCTTC. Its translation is CASSLGVRGLPAGNEQFF. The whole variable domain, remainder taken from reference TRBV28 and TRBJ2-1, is DVKVTQSSRYLVKRTGEKVFLECVQDMDHENMFWYRQDPGLGLRLIYFSYDVKMKEKGDIPEGYSVSREKKERFSLILESASTNQTSMYLCASSLGVRGLPAGNEQFFGPGTRLTVL.

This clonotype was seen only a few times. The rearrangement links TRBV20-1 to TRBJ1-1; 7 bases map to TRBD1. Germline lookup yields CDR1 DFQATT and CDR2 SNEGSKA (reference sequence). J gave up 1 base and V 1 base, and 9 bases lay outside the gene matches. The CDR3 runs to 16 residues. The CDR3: CSARATGRVPNTEAFF. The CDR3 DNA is TGCAGTGCTAGAGCGACAGGGAGGGTGCCGAACACTGAAGCTTTCTTT.

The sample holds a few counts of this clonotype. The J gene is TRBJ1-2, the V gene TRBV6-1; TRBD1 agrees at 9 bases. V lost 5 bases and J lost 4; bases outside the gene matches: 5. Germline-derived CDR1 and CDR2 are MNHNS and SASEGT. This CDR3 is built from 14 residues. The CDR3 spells CASSMDRGVYGYTF. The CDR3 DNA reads TGTGCCAGCAGTATGGACAGGGGCGTCTATGGCTACACCTTC.

The CDR3 loop reads CASSQHRQDEVWYGYTF. CDR3 nucleotide sequence: TGTGCCAGCAGCCAACATCGCCAGGATGAAGTATGGTATGGCTACACCTTC. The V gene is TRBV3-1, the J gene TRBJ1-2; D call uncertain. The CDR3 contains 17 residues. Germline V gene sequence: CDR1 LGHDT, CDR2 YNNKEL (reference sequence). Between the trimmed V and J ends, which lost 2 bases and 5 bases, there was a span of 21 bases.

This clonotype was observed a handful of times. Here the CDR3 reads CSGTSGRGANEQFF. In DNA, the CDR3 is TGCAGTGGGACAAGCGGGAGAGGGGCCAATGAGCAGTTCTTC. This rearrangement joins TRBV20-1 to TRBJ2-1; 8 bases line up with TRBD2. Trimming at V came to 7 bases and at J to 6 bases, leaving 11 bases not matched to a gene. The CDR3 sequence is 14 residues long. The germline V gene has CDR1 DFQATT and CDR2 SNEGSKA (reference sequence).

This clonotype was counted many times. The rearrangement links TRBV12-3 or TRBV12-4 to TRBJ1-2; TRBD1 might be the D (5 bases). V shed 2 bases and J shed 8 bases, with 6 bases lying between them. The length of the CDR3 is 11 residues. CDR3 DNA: TGTGCCAGCAGTTTAAGGGGCGGCTACACCTTC. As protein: CASSLRGGYTF.

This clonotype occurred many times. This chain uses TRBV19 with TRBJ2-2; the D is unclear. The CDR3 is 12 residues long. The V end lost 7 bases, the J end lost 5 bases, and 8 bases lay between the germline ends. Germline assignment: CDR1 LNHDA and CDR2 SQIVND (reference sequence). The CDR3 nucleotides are TGTGCCAGTACGATAGGGACCGGGGAGCTGTTTTTT. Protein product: CASTIGTGELFF. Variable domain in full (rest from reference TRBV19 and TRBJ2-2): DGGITQSPKYLFRKEGQNVTLSCEQNLNHDAMYWYRQDPGQGLRLIYYSQIVNDFQKGDIAEGYSVSREKKESFPLTVTSAQKNPTAFYLCASTIGTGELFFGEGSRLTVL.

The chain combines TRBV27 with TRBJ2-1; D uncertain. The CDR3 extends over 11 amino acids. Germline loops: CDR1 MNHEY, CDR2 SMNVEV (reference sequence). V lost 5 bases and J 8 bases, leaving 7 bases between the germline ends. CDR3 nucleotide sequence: TGTGCCAGCAGTGCCCCCCATGAGCAGTTCTTC. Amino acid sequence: CASSAPHEQFF.

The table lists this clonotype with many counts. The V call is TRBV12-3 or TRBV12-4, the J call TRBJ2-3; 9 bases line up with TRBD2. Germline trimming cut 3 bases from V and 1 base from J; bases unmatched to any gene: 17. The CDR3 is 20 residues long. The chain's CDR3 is CASSFPSLAGAASGTDTQYF. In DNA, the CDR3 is TGTGCCAGCAGTTTCCCTTCTTTAGCGGGAGCCGCCTCTGGCACAGATACGCAGTATTTT.

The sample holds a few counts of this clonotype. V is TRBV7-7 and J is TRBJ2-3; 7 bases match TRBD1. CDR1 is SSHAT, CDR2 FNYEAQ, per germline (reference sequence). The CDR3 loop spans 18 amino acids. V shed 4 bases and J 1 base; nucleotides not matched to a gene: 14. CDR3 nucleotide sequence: TGTGCCAGCAGCTACGGGAAAACAGGGGTGAGGGGCACAGATACGCAGTATTTT. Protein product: CASSYGKTGVRGTDTQYF.

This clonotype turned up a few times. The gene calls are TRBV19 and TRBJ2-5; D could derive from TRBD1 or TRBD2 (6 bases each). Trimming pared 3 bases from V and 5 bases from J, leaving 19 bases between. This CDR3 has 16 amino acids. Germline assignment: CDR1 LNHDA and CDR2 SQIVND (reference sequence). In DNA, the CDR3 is TGTGCCAGTAGTATCGCGGGACACAAAGGGTCGGAGACCCAGTACTTC. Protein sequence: CASSIAGHKGSETQYF.

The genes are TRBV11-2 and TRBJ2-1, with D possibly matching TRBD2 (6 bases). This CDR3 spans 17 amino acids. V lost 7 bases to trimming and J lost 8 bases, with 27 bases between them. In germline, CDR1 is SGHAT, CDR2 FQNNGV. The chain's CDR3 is CASNQKRATLVSDEQFF. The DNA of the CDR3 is TGTGCCAGCAACCAAAAGCGGGCTACTCTTGTGTCGGATGAGCAGTTCTTC.

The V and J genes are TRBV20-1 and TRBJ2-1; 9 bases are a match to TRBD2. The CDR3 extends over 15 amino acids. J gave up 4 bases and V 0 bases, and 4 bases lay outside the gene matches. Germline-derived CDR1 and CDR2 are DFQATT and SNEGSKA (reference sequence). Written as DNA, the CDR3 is TGCAGTGCTAGAGAAAGCGGGAGGCTATACAATGAGCAGTTCTTC. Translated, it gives CSARESGRLYNEQFF.

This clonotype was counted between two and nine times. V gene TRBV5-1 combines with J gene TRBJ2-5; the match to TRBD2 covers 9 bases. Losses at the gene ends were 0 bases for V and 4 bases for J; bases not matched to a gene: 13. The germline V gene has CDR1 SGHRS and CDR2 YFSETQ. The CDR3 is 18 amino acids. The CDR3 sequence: CASSLGGAPGTSRETQYF. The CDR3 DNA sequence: TGCGCCAGCAGCTTGGGTGGAGCTCCCGGGACTAGCCGAGAGACCCAGTACTTC.

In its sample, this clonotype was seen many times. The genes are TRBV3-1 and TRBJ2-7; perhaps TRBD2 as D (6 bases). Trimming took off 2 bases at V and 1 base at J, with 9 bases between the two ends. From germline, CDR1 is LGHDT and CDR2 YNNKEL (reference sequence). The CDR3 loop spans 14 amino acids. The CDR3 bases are TGTGCCAGCAGCCAAACCGGGAGTTCCTACGAGCAGTACTTC. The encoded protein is CASSQTGSSYEQYF.

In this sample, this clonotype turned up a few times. CDR3 coding DNA: TGTGCCAGCAGCTTAGTGAGTCAAAGGAACACTGAAGCTTTCTTT. Its protein product is CASSLVSQRNTEAFF. The chain links TRBV7-2 to TRBJ1-1; no definite D call. Trimming took 1 base from V and 1 from J, leaving 10 bases between them. In germline, CDR1 is SGHTA, CDR2 FQGNSA. The CDR3 is made up of 15 amino acids.

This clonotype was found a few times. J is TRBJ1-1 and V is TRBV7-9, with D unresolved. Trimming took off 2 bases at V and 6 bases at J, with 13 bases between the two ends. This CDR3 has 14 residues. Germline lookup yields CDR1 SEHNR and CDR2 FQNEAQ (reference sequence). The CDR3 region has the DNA TGTGCCAGCAGCTTACGGGGAGTGGGTCCTGAAGCTTTCTTT. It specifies CASSLRGVGPEAFF.

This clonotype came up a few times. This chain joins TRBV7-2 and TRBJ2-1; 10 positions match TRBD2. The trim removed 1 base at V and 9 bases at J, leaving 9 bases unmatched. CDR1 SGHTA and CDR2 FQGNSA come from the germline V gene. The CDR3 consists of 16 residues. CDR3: CASSLELASGRREQFF. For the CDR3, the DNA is TGTGCCAGCAGCTTAGAACTGGCTAGCGGGAGACGTGAGCAGTTCTTC.

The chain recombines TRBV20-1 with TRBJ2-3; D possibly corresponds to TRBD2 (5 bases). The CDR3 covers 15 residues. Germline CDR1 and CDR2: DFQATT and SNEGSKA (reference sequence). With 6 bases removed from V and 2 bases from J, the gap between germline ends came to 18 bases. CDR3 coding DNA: TGCAGTGCCATGGCCCACGGGATAACCACAGATACGCAGTATTTT. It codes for CSAMAHGITTDTQYF.

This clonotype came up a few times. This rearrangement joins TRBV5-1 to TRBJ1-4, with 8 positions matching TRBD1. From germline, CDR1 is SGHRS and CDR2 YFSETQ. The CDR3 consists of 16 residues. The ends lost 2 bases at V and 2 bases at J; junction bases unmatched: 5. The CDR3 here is CASSFQGAGTNEKLFF. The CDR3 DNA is TGCGCCAGCAGCTTCCAGGGGGCTGGGACTAATGAAAAACTGTTTTTT.

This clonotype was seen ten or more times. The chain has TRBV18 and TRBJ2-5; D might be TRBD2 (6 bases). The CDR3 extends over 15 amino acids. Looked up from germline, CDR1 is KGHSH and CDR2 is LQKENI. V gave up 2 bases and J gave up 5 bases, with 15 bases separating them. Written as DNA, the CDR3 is TGTGCCAGCTCACCAGGGGCGGGGTACTTCGAGACCCAGTACTTC. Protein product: CASSPGAGYFETQYF.

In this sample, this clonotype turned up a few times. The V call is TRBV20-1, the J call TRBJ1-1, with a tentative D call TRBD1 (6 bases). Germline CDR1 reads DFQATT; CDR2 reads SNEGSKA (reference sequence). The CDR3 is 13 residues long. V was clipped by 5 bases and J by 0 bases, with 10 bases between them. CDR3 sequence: CSAFRDMNTEAFF. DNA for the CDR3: TGCAGTGCTTTCAGGGACATGAACACTGAAGCTTTCTTT.

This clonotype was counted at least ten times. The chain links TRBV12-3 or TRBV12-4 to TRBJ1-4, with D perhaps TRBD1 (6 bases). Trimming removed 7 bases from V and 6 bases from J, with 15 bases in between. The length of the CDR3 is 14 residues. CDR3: CASTPRGGYEKLFF. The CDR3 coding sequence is TGTGCCAGCACCCCACGGGGGGGCTATGAAAAACTGTTTTTT.

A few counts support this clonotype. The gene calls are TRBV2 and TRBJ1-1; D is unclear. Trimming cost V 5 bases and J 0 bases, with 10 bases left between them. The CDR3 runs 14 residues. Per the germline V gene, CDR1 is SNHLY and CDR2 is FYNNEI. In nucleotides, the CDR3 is TGTGCCAGCAGTATTAAGGAAATGAACACTGAAGCTTTCTTT. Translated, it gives CASSIKEMNTEAFF.

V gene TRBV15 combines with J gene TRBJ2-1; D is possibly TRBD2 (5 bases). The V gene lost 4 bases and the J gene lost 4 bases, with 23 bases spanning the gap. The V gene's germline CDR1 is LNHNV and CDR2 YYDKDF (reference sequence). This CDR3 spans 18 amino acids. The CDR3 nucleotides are TGTGCCACCAGCAATTTGGAGGTGGCCAGGAGAATATACAATGAGCAGTTCTTC. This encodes CATSNLEVARRIYNEQFF.